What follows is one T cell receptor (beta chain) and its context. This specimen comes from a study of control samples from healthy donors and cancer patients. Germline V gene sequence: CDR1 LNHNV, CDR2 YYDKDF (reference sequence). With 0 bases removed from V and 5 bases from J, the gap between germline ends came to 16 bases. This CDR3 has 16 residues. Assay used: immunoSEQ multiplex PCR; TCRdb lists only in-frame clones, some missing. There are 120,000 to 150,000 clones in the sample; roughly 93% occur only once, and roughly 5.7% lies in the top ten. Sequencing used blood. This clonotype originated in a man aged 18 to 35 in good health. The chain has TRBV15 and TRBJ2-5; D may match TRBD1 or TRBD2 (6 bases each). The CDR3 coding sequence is TGTGCCACCAGCAGAGATCTGGGGGGCGCTGGGGAGACCCAGTACTTC. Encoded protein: CATSRDLGGAGETQYF.